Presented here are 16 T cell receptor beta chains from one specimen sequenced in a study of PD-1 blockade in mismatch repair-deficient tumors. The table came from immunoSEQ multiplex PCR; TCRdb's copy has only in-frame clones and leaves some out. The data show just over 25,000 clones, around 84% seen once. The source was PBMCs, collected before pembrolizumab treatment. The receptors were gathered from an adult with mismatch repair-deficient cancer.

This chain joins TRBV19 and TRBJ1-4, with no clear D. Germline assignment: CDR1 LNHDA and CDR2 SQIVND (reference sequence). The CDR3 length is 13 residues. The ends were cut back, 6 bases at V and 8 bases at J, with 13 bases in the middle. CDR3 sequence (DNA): TGTGCCAGTAGCGTCTCGGAGTTGGAAAAACTGTTTTTT. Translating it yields CASSVSELEKLFF.

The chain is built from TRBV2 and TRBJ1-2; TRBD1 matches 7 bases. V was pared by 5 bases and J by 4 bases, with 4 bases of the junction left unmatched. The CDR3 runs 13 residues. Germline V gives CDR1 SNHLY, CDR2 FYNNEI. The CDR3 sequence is CASSPGTVYGYTF. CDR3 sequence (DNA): TGTGCCAGCAGTCCCGGGACAGTCTATGGCTACACCTTC. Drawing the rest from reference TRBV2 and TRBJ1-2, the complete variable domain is EPEVTQTPSHQVTQMGQEVILRCVPISNHLYFYWYRQILGQKVEFLVSFYNNEISEKSEIFDDQFSVERPDGSNFTLKIRSTKLEDSAMYFCASSPGTVYGYTFGSGTRLTVV.

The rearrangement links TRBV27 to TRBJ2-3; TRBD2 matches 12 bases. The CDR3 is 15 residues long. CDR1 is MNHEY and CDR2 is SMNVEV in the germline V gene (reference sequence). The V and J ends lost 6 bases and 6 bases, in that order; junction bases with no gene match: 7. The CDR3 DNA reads TGTGCCAGCAGACCGACTAGCGGGAGCGGGGATACGCAGTATTTT. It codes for CASRPTSGSGDTQYF.

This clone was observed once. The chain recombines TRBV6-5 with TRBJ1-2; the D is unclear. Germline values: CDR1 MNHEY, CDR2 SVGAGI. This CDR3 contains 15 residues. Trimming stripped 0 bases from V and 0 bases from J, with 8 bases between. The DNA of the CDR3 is TGTGCCAGCAGTTACTCCGGAGAGACTAACTATGGCTACACCTTC. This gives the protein CASSYSGETNYGYTF.

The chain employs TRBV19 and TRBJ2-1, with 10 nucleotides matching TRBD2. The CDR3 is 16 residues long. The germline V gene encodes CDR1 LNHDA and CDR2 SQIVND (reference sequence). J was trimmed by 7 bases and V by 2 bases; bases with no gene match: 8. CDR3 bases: TGTGCCAGTAGTATATCTAGCGGGAGTATACAGAATGAGCAGTTCTTC. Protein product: CASSISSGSIQNEQFF.

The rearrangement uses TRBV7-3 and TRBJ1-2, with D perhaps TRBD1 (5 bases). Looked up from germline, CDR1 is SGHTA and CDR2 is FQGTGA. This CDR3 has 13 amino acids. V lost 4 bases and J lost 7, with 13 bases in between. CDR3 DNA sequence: TGTGCCAGCAGCTCAGCCGACAGATCTGGCTACACCTTC. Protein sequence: CASSSADRSGYTF.

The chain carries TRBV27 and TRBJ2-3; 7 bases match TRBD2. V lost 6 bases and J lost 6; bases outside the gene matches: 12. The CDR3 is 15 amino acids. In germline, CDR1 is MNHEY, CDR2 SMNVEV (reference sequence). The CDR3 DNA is TGTGCCAGCAGGGACACGGGAGGTATAAGGGATACGCAGTATTTT. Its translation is CASRDTGGIRDTQYF.

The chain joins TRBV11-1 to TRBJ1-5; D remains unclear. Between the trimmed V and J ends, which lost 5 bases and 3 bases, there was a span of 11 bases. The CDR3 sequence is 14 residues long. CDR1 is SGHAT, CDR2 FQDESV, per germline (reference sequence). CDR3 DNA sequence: TGTGCCAGCAGCCTCGGGGTGGACAATCAGCCCCAGCATTTT. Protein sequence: CASSLGVDNQPQHF.

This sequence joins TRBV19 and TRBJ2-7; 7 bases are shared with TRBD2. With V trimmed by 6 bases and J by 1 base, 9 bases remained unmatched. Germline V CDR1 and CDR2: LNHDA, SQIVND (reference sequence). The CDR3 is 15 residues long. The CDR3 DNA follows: TGTGCCAGTAGCACCGGGGCGGGAGTGTCCTACGAGCAGTACTTC. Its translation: CASSTGAGVSYEQYF.

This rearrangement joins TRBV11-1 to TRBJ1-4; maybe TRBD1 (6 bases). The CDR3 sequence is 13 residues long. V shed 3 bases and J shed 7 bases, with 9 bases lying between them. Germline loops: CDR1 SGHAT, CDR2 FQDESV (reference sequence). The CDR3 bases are TGTGCCAGCAGCTTCAGGGGTGCTGAAAAACTGTTTTTT. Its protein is CASSFRGAEKLFF.

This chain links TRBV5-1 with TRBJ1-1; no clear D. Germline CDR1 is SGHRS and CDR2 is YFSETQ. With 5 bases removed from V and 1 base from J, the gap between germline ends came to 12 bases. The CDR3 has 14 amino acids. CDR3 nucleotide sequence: TGCGCCAGCAGATCGAGAGGGTCGAACACTGAAGCTTTCTTT. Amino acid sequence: CASRSRGSNTEAFF. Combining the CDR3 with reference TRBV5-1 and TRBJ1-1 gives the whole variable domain KAGVTQTPRYLIKTRGQQVTLSCSPISGHRSVSWYQQTPGQGLQFLFEYFSETQRNKGNFPGRFSGRQFSNSRSEMNVSTLELGDSALYLCASRSRGSNTEAFFGQGTRLTVV.

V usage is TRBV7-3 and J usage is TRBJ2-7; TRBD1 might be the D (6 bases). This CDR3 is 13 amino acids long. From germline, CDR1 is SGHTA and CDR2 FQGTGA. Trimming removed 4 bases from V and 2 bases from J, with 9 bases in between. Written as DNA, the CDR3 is TGTGCCAGCAGCTCAGGACAGACCTACGAGCAGTACTTC. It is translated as CASSSGQTYEQYF.

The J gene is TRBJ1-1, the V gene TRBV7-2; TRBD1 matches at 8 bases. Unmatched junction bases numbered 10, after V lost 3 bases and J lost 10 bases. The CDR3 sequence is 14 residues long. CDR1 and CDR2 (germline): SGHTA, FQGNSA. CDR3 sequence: CASSLWTGLEGAFF. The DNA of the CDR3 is TGTGCCAGCAGCTTGTGGACAGGGCTGGAAGGAGCTTTCTTT.

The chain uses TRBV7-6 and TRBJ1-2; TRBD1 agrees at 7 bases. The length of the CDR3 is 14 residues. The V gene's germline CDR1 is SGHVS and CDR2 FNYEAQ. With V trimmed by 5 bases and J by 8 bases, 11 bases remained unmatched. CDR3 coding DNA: TGTGCCAGCAGCCCCTCTCCGGGACAGCACGGCTACACCTTC. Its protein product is CASSPSPGQHGYTF.

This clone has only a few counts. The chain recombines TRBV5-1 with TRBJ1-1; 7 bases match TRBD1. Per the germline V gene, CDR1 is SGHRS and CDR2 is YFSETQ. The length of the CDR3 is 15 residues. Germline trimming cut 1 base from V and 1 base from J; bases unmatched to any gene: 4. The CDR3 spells CASSLMGQQNTEAFF. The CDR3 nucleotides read TGCGCCAGCAGCTTGATGGGACAGCAGAACACTGAAGCTTTCTTT.

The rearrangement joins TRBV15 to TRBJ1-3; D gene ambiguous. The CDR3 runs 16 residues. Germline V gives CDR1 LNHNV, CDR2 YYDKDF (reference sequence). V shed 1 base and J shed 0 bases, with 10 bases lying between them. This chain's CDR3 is CATSRGGVNSGNTIYF. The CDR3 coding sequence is TGTGCCACCAGCAGAGGGGGAGTCAACTCTGGAAACACCATATATTTT. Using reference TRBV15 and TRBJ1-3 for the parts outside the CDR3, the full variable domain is DAMVIQNPRYQVTQFGKPVTLSCSQTLNHNVMYWYQQKSSQAPKLLFHYYDKDFNNEADTPDNFQSRRPNTSFCFLDIRSPGLGDTAMYLCATSRGGVNSGNTIYFGEGSWLTVV.